The TCR beta chain under discussion was sequenced for a study of OX40 agonist ivuxolimab in advanced cancers. This CDR3 contains 15 residues. CDR1 is PRHDT, CDR2 FYEKMQ, per germline (reference sequence). Between the trimmed V and J ends, which lost 5 bases and 2 bases, there was a span of 12 bases. Sequencing used immunoSEQ multiplex PCR; TCRdb keeps in-frame clones, though not all of them. The data contain about 36,000 clones, around four fifths of them singletons. Only one count was recorded for this clone. The receptor's source is an adult with an advanced solid tumor such as melanoma, head and neck, liver or kidney cancer. This chain joins TRBV13 and TRBJ1-4; no firm D call. This material consisted of CD4+ or CD8+ T cells sorted from blood, taken in a trial of the OX40 agonist ivuxolimab. The CDR3 nucleotides are TGTGCCAGCAGCCCCCACCCTGAGACTAATGAAAAACTGTTTTTT. Protein product: CASSPHPETNEKLFF.